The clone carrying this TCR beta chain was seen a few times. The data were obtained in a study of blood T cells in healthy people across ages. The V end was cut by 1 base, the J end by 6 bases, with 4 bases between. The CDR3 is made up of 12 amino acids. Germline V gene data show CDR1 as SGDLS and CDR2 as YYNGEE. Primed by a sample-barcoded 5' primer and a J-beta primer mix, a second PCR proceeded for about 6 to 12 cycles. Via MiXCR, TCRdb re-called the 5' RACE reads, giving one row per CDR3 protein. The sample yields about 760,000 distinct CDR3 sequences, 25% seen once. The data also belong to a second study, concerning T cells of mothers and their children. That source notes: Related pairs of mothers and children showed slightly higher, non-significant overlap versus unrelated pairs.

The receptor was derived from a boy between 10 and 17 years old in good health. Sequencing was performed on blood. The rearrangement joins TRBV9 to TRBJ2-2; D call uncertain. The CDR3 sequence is CASSVSAGELFF. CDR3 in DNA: TGTGCCAGCAGCGTATCCGCCGGGGAGCTGTTTTTT. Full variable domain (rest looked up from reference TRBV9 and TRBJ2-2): DSGVTQTPKHLITATGQRVTLRCSPRSGDLSVYWYQQSLDQGLQFLIQYYNGEERAKGNILERFSAQQFPDLHSELNLSSLELGDSALYFCASSVSAGELFFGEGSRLTVL.